One sample yielded the 5 T cell receptor beta chains listed below, sequenced in a study of cytomegalovirus exposure and HLA in healthy donors. In the PCR, 60 Vbeta and 13 Jbeta primers were used. The protocol was immunoSEQ multiplex PCR, while the TCRdb copy is restricted to in-frame clones and leaves out a portion. This table holds 55,000 to 70,000 clones, roughly 90% found once. The sequenced sample consisted of PBMCs. Receptor source: a woman in her twenties or thirties in good health and CMV-seronegative.

The gene calls are TRBV28 and TRBJ1-3; TRBD1 might be the D (5 bases). V lost 8 bases and J lost 0, with 17 bases in between. Looked up from germline, CDR1 is MDHEN and CDR2 is SYDVKM. This CDR3 comprises 16 residues. The CDR3 protein is CASSTRQRDSGNTIYF. In DNA form, the CDR3 reads TGTGCCAGCTCAACACGACAGCGAGACTCTGGAAACACCATATATTTT.

The chain is built from TRBV11-2 and TRBJ1-4, with a weak D call TRBD1 (6 bases). From germline, CDR1 is SGHAT and CDR2 FQNNGV. The CDR3 is 15 amino acids. V was trimmed by 3 bases and J by 3 bases, leaving 11 bases between them. In nucleotides, the CDR3 is TGTGCCAGCAGCTTCCGGCCAGGGGCTAATGAAAAACTGTTTTTT. It translates to CASSFRPGANEKLFF.

The chain recombines TRBV4-2 with TRBJ2-7; TRBD2 matches 13 bases. CDR3 size: 13 residues. The trim removed 10 bases at V and 7 bases at J, leaving 7 bases unmatched. CDR1 is LGHNA and CDR2 is YNFKEQ in the germline V gene. Here the CDR3 DNA reads TGTGCCATTGGACTAGCGGGAGAAGGTGAGCAGTACTTC. It yields the protein CAIGLAGEGEQYF.

The chain couples TRBV19 to TRBJ2-5; D is undetermined. Per the germline V gene, CDR1 is LNHDA and CDR2 is SQIVND (reference sequence). The CDR3 contains 14 residues. V was pared by 4 bases and J by 0 bases, with 9 bases between. The CDR3 coding sequence is TGTGCCAGTAGTAACTCACCTAACCAAGAGACCCAGTACTTC. The encoded protein is CASSNSPNQETQYF.

The chain uses TRBV19 and TRBJ2-7, with TRBD2 identical over 14 bases. Trimming at V came to 5 bases and at J to 6 bases, leaving 6 bases not matched to a gene. Looked up from germline, CDR1 is LNHDA and CDR2 is SQIVND (reference sequence). This CDR3 has 15 residues. CDR3 nucleotide sequence: TGTGCCAGTAGTCTGACTAGCGGGAGGGCCGCCGAGCAGTACTTC. It specifies CASSLTSGRAAEQYF.